The rows below give T cell receptor beta chains drawn from one sample of a study of cytomegalovirus exposure and HLA in healthy donors. Measured with immunoSEQ multiplex PCR; TCRdb has only the in-frame clones, and not every one. This table holds about 190,000 clones, about nine tenths found once. Sequencing input: PBMCs. These receptors were taken from a boy younger than 10 in good health and CMV-seronegative. Each CDR3 is given with its conserved first and last residue. A D gene is named only where the DNA matches it firmly. The size of a clone is reported for some rows only, either as once, few or many, or as a class for expanded clones.

>.|TRBJ2-3|TRBV19|TRBD2
CASSIGFLAVDTQYF
TGTGCCAGTAGTATTGGTTTCCTAGCGGTCGATACGCAGTATTTT
>once|TRBJ2-2|TRBV7-9|.
CASSLAGSITGELFF
TGTGCCAGCAGCTTAGCGGGCAGTATCACCGGGGAGCTGTTTTTT
>.|TRBJ2-5|TRBV5-4|.
CASSFRQGREETQYF
TGTGCCAGCAGCTTCAGGCAGGGTAGGGAAGAGACCCAGTACTTC
>.|TRBJ2-1|TRBV14|TRBD2
CASSQDKRRLASHEQFF
TGTGCCAGCAGCCAAGATAAGAGGAGACTAGCGAGCCATGAGCAGTTCTTC
>.|TRBJ2-1|TRBV6-5|TRBD2
CASSYFGGGGENEQFF
TGTGCCAGCAGTTACTTTGGGGGCGGGGGGGAGAATGAGCAGTTCTTC
>.|TRBJ2-5|TRBV27|TRBD1
CASSLSAGGVKTQYF
TGTGCCAGCAGTTTATCAGCAGGGGGAGTAAAGACCCAGTACTTC
>.|TRBJ2-1|TRBV7-3|.
CASSPTPTGSFGNEQFF
TGTGCCAGCAGCCCGACCCCTACAGGATCCTTTGGGAATGAGCAGTTCTTC
>.|TRBJ2-1|TRBV9|TRBD2
CASSVSGIGNEQFF
TGTGCCAGCAGCGTGAGCGGGATCGGAAATGAGCAGTTCTTC
>.|TRBJ1-4|TRBV25-1|TRBD1
CASSRGQGGEKLFF
TGTGCCAGCAGTAGGGGGCAGGGGGGTGAAAAACTGTTTTTT
>.|TRBJ2-5|TRBV28|.
CASSSRGETQYF
TGTGCCAGCAGTTCCCGGGGAGAGACCCAGTACTTC
>.|TRBJ2-7|TRBV5-1|.
CASSLNNEQYF
TGCGCCAGCAGCTTGAACAACGAGCAGTACTTC
>.|TRBJ1-3|TRBV9|TRBD1
CASSPTGGRGNTIYF
TGTGCCAGCAGCCCAACAGGGGGCCGGGGAAACACCATATATTTT
>.|TRBJ2-3|TRBV5-1|.
CASSLDSDTQYF
TGCGCCAGCAGCTTGGACTCAGATACGCAGTATTTT
>.|TRBJ2-7|TRBV6-1|TRBD1
CASSAGTGQYF
TGTGCCAGCAGTGCCGGGACAGGGCAGTACTTC
>.|TRBJ2-7|TRBV6-1|TRBD2
CASSAGTSGREWSYEQYF
TGTGCCAGCAGTGCCGGGACTAGCGGACGAGAATGGTCCTACGAGCAGTACTTC
>.|TRBJ1-4|TRBV5-1|TRBD1
CASSQTGIHEKLFF
TGCGCCAGCAGCCAGACAGGGATCCATGAAAAACTGTTTTTT
>.|TRBJ2-1|TRBV9|.
CASSSKRRPDNEQFF
TGTGCCAGCAGCTCTAAGCGCCGGCCGGACAATGAGCAGTTCTTC
>.|TRBJ2-2|TRBV6-5|.
CASSYLGGGTGELFF
TGTGCCAGCAGTTACTTGGGGGGTGGCACCGGGGAGCTGTTTTTT
>few|TRBJ2-1|TRBV14|.
CASSSSYPIGNEQFF
TGTGCCAGCAGCTCGTCGTATCCGATCGGCAATGAGCAGTTCTTC
>.|TRBJ2-1|TRBV28|.
CASSFVNEQFF
TGTGCCAGCAGTTTCGTGAATGAGCAGTTCTTC